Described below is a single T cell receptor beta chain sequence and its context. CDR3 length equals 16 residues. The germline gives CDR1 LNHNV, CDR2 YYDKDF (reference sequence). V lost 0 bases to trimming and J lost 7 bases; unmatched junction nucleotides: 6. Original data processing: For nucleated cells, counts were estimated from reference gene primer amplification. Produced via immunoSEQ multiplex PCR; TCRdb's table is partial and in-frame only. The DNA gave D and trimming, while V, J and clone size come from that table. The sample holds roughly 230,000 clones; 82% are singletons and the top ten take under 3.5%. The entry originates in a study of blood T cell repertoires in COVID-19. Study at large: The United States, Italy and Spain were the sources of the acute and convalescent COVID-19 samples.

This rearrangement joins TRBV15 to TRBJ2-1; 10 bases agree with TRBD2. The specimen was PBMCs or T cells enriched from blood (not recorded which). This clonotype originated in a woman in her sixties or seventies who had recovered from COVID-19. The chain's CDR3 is CATSRDIASGGNEQFF. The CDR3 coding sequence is TGTGCCACCAGCAGAGATATAGCTAGCGGGGGAAATGAGCAGTTCTTC.